Presented here are 20 T cell receptor beta chains from one specimen sequenced in a study of T cell repertoires in cytomegalovirus infection. TCRdb ran MiXCR on the reads and lists one entry per CDR3 protein. The sample records hundreds of thousands of distinct CDR3 sequences, about 24% being singletons. Sequencing was done on a sample of CD8+ T cells from PBMCs. The receptor source for this set is a human donor in good health (CMV status not recorded). Some clones in this sample may be carry-over from other donors' samples.

As DNA, the CDR3 is TGTGCCAGTCGACAGGAAACTTCGAACACCGGGGAGCTGTTTTTT. Translating gives CASRQETSNTGELFF. The chain uses TRBV27 and TRBJ2-2; D perhaps matches TRBD1 (6 bases). With 9 bases removed from V and 0 bases from J, the gap between germline ends came to 14 bases. Germline CDR1 is MNHEY and CDR2 is SMNVEV (reference sequence). The CDR3 extends over 15 amino acids.

The J gene is TRBJ1-1, the V gene TRBV19, with TRBD1 matching 10 bases. V shed 11 bases, J shed 9 bases, and the junction held 6 bases outside the gene matches. The CDR3 covers 11 residues. Germline CDR1 and CDR2: LNHDA and SQIVND (reference sequence). The CDR3 here is CAVGTGDKAFF. The CDR3 DNA sequence: TGTGCCGTTGGGACAGGGGACAAAGCTTTCTTT.

This clonotype was recorded many times. The chain uses TRBV7-8 and TRBJ2-1; D perhaps matches TRBD2 (5 bases). The germline CDR1 and CDR2 sequences are SGHVS and FQNEAQ. This CDR3 region has 12 residues. The V gene lost 7 bases and the J gene lost 4 bases, with 8 bases spanning the gap. CDR3 sequence: CASNERYNEQFF. The DNA of the CDR3 is TGTGCCAGCAATGAGCGGTACAATGAGCAGTTCTTC.

The CDR3 DNA reads as TGTGCCACCAGCAGACAGATAGCGGGGGGATTCTTTAATGAGCAGTTCTTC. Its protein is CATSRQIAGGFFNEQFF. This chain links TRBV15 with TRBJ2-1, with TRBD2 identical over 10 bases. CDR1 is LNHNV and CDR2 is YYDKDF in the germline V gene (reference sequence). This CDR3 region has 17 residues. V dropped 2 bases and J dropped 7; count of bases not matched to a gene: 11.

Here the CDR3 reads CASSLHRAPEAFF. The CDR3 nucleotides read TGTGCCAGCAGCCTTCACAGGGCCCCTGAAGCTTTCTTT. The rearrangement joins TRBV5-4 to TRBJ1-1, with D perhaps TRBD1 (6 bases). The CDR3 runs 13 residues. CDR1 and CDR2 (germline): SGHNT, YYREEE (reference sequence). V lost 4 bases to trimming and J lost 6 bases, with 13 bases between them.

The V call is TRBV29-1, the J call TRBJ1-6, with 10 bases lining up with TRBD1. The CDR3 is made up of 15 amino acids. Trimming at V came to 6 bases and at J to 8 bases, leaving 10 bases not matched to a gene. Germline CDR1 reads SQVTM; CDR2 reads ANQGSEA. CDR3 region: CSVGTGEFVDSPLHF. The DNA for the CDR3 is TGCAGCGTCGGGACAGGGGAATTCGTGGATTCACCCCTCCACTTT.

This clonotype turned up a few times. The rearrangement links TRBV6-6 to TRBJ1-1, with D tentatively TRBD1 (6 bases). Germline V gene lookup returns CDR1 MNHNY and CDR2 SVGAGI (reference sequence). The CDR3 length is 19 residues. Trimming shortened V by 8 bases and J by 2 bases, and 30 bases separated the two germline ends. CDR3 in DNA: TGTGCCAGCCTCCCCACAGGGAGGTTTTTTCCAGGGGCAAACACTGAAGCTTTCTTT. Protein product: CASLPTGRFFPGANTEAFF.

This rearrangement joins TRBV14 to TRBJ2-1; no firm D call. Germline V lookup: CDR1 SGHDN, CDR2 FVKESK. Between the trimmed V and J ends, which lost 0 bases and 1 base, there was a span of 10 bases. This CDR3 has 16 residues. The CDR3 DNA sequence: TGTGCCAGCAGCCAAGATGTAGGGCCTTCCTACAATGAGCAGTTCTTC. The encoded protein is CASSQDVGPSYNEQFF. Full variable domain (rest looked up from reference TRBV14 and TRBJ2-1): EAGVTQFPSHSVIEKGQTVTLRCDPISGHDNLYWYRRVMGKEIKFLLHFVKESKQDESGMPNNRFLAERTGGTYSTLKVQPAELEDSGVYFCASSQDVGPSYNEQFFGPGTRLTVL.

This clonotype was counted many times. This CDR3 is CASSSRWTSGVQDTQYF. The DNA for the CDR3 is TGTGCCAGCAGCTCTAGGTGGACTAGCGGGGTTCAAGATACGCAGTATTTT. V gene TRBV7-8 combines with J gene TRBJ2-3, with 12 bases fitting TRBD2. This CDR3 comprises 17 residues. Germline V gene sequence: CDR1 SGHVS, CDR2 FQNEAQ. The V segment lost 4 bases and the J segment 5 bases; nucleotides outside the gene matches: 10.

This clonotype has a handful of counts. The chain carries TRBV7-9 and TRBJ2-1; TRBD1 or TRBD2 may be the D gene (6 bases each). The CDR3 totals 14 residues. V was clipped by 5 bases and J by 5 bases, with 13 bases between them. The germline CDR1 and CDR2 sequences are SEHNR and FQNEAQ (reference sequence). CDR3 nucleotides: TGTGCCAGCAGCGGAGGGACACCCGACAATGAGCAGTTCTTC. Its protein is CASSGGTPDNEQFF. Complete variable domain (other parts from reference TRBV7-9 and TRBJ2-1): DTGVSQNPRHKITKRGQNVTFRCDPISEHNRLYWYRQTLGQGPEFLTYFQNEAQLEKSRLLSDRFSAERPKGSFSTLEIQRTEQGDSAMYLCASSGGTPDNEQFFGPGTRLTVL.

This rearrangement joins TRBV20-1 to TRBJ1-2; D gene ambiguous. The CDR3 runs 14 residues. Germline V gene data show CDR1 as DFQATT and CDR2 as SNEGSKA (reference sequence). Trimming left V 7 bases short and J 1 base short, with 16 bases between. The CDR3 loop reads CSVTLRHGNYGYTF. As DNA, the CDR3 is TGCAGTGTCACCCTGAGACATGGTAACTATGGCTACACCTTC.

This clonotype showed up many times. This chain joins TRBV7-2 and TRBJ2-7, with D possibly matching TRBD1 (6 bases). V lost 5 bases and J lost 10, with 12 bases in between. CDR1 and CDR2 (germline): SGHTA, FQGNSA. The CDR3 covers 11 residues. CDR3 coding DNA: TGTGCCAGCAGCCTAGGGGGACCTCAGTACTTC. Encoded protein: CASSLGGPQYF.

This clonotype was detected only a few times. The rearrangement links TRBV5-5 to TRBJ2-7; 9 positions match TRBD1. The CDR3 has 17 residues. The J segment lost 2 bases and the V segment lost 4 bases, leaving 13 bases of the junction unmatched. The germline V gene has CDR1 SGHKS and CDR2 YYEKEE (reference sequence). CDR3 DNA sequence: TGTGCCAGCAGCGCGGGCCGAGGGACAGGGTTGACCTACGAGCAGTACTTC. Its protein product is CASSAGRGTGLTYEQYF.

The genes are TRBV7-9 and TRBJ2-5, with 13 bases lining up with TRBD2. Germline trimming cut 5 bases from V and 2 bases from J; bases unmatched to any gene: 8. Germline V lookup: CDR1 SEHNR, CDR2 FQNEAQ (reference sequence). This CDR3 contains 17 residues. The CDR3 nucleotides read TGTGCCAGCAGCCAGTTGGGGACTAGCGGGGTGCAAGAGACCCAGTACTTC. Protein: CASSQLGTSGVQETQYF. The full variable domain, rest sourced from reference TRBV7-9 and TRBJ2-5, is DTGVSQNPRHKITKRGQNVTFRCDPISEHNRLYWYRQTLGQGPEFLTYFQNEAQLEKSRLLSDRFSAERPKGSFSTLEIQRTEQGDSAMYLCASSQLGTSGVQETQYFGPGTRLLVL.

This chain connects TRBV6-6 to TRBJ2-1; D may correspond to TRBD1 or TRBD2 (6 bases each). Trimming pared 6 bases from V and 7 bases from J, leaving 16 bases between. Germline V lookup: CDR1 MNHNY, CDR2 SVGAGI (reference sequence). This CDR3 contains 14 residues. As DNA, the CDR3 is TGTGCCAGCAGGCTCCGAGGGGGGAGAAATGAGCAGTTCTTC. Translating it yields CASRLRGGRNEQFF.

This clonotype has ten or more counts. This chain uses TRBV7-2 with TRBJ1-1, with 7 bases aligning to TRBD1. This CDR3 is built from 16 residues. The junction had 7 bases not matched to a gene; V was cut back by 3 bases and J by 0 bases. Germline CDR1 SGHTA, CDR2 FQGNSA. CDR3 bases: TGTGCCAGCAGCTTTAACCGGGACAGTTTGAACACTGAAGCTTTCTTT. Protein sequence: CASSFNRDSLNTEAFF.

This clonotype was detected ten times or more. The V gene is TRBV28, the J gene TRBJ1-1; D gene ambiguous. The CDR3 runs to 13 residues. Germline V CDR1 and CDR2: MDHEN, SYDVKM. The V and J ends lost 1 base and 4 bases respectively, with 7 bases between them. CDR3 DNA sequence: TGTGCCAGCAGTTTATACCCGGGCACTGAAGCTTTCTTT. Encoded protein: CASSLYPGTEAFF.

There are many counts of this clonotype. This sequence joins TRBV28 and TRBJ2-7; 7 bases fit TRBD1. This CDR3 has 15 amino acids. V gave up 8 bases and J gave up 0 bases; unmatched junction bases: 10. Per the germline V gene, CDR1 is MDHEN and CDR2 is SYDVKM. This CDR3 is CASGQQGSPSYEQYV. DNA for the CDR3: TGTGCCAGCGGACAACAGGGGAGCCCCTCCTACGAGCAGTACGTC.

This clonotype was picked up many times. V is TRBV28 and J is TRBJ2-3; D remains ambiguous. The germline V gene has CDR1 MDHEN and CDR2 SYDVKM. Trimming removed 3 bases at V and 0 bases at J, with 10 bases between. The CDR3 is 15 residues long. CDR3 sequence (DNA): TGTGCCAGCAGTTTGGGGAAGATGAGCACAGATACGCAGTATTTT. As protein: CASSLGKMSTDTQYF.

V and J are TRBV20-1 and TRBJ2-1, with D tentatively TRBD1 or TRBD2 (6 bases each). V lost 5 bases and J 6 bases, leaving 20 bases between the germline ends. Germline V lookup: CDR1 DFQATT, CDR2 SNEGSKA (reference sequence). The CDR3 runs 15 residues. The CDR3 sequence is CSADQMGGRGNEQFF. DNA for the CDR3: TGCAGTGCTGACCAGATGGGGGGCCGGGGCAATGAGCAGTTCTTC.